The sequence of this TCR beta chain was determined in a study of blood T cell repertoires in COVID-19. Trimming stripped 5 bases from V and 7 bases from J, with 19 bases between. Germline CDR1 SGHRS, CDR2 YFSETQ. This CDR3 has 14 residues. Sequenced by immunoSEQ multiplex PCR; TCRdb stores in-frame clones only, minus some. The sample yields around 200,000 clones, 75% to 90% seen once. The clonotype originates from a man between 35 and 55 years old who had recovered from COVID-19. Sequences were obtained from PBMCs or T cells enriched from blood (not recorded which). The chain uses TRBV5-1 and TRBJ2-7; possible D gene TRBD1, 6 bases. CDR3 nucleotide sequence: TGCGCCAGCAGATCTACTCAACAGGGTGGAGAGCAGTACTTC. It specifies CASRSTQQGGEQYF.